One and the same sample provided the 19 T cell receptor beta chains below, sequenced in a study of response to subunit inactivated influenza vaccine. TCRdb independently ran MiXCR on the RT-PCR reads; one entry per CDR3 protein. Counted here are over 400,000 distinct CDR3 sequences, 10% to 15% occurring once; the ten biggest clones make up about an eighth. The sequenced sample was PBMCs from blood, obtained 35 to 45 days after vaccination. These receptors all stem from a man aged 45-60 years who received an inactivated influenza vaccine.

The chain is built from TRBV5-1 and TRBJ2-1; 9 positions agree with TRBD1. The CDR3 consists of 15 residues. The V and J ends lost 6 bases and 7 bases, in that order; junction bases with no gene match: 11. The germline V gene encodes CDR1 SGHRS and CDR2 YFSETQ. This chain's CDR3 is CASTITGGVFNEQFF. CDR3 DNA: TGCGCCAGCACAATAACAGGGGGCGTGTTTAATGAGCAGTTCTTC.

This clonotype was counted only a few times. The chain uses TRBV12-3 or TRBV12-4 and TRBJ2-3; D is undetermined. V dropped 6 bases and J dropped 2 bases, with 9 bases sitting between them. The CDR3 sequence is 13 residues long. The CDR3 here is CASRPHPTDTQYF. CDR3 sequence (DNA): TGTGCCAGCAGGCCCCACCCCACAGATACGCAGTATTTT.

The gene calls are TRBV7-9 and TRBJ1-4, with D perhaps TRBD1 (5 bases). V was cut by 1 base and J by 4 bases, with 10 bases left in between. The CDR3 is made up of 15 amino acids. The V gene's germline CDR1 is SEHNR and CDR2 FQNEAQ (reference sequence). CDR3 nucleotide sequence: TGTGCCAGCAGCTTAGACCTGGGGGGTAATGAAAAACTGTTTTTT. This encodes CASSLDLGGNEKLFF.

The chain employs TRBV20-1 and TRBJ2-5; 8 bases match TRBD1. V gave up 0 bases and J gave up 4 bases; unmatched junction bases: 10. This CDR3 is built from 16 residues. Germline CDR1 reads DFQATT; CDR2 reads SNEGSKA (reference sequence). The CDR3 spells CSARDHGRGRGETQYF. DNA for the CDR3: TGCAGTGCTAGAGATCATGGCAGGGGGCGGGGAGAGACCCAGTACTTC.

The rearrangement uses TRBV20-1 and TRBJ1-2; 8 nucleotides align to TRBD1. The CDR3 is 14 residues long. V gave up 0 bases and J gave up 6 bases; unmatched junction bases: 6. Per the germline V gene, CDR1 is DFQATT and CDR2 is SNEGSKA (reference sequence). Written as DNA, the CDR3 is TGCAGTGCTAGAGACCGAAAGACAGGGGATGGCTACACCTTC. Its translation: CSARDRKTGDGYTF.

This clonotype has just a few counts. CDR3: CASSLGILAGGKYEQYF. The DNA for the CDR3 is TGTGCCAGCAGCTTGGGGATTCTAGCGGGAGGCAAGTACGAGCAGTACTTC. This rearrangement joins TRBV5-6 to TRBJ2-7, with 11 positions matching TRBD2. The V gene's germline CDR1 is SGHDT and CDR2 YYEEEE. The length of the CDR3 is 17 residues. V trimming: 0 bases; J trimming: 4 bases; junction bases outside the gene matches: 9.

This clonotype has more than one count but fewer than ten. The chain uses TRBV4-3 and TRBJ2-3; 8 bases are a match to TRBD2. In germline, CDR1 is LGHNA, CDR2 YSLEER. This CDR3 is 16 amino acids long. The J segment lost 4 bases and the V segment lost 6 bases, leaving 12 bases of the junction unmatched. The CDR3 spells CASRPQSTSGADTQYF. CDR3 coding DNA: TGCGCCAGCAGACCACAAAGCACTAGCGGCGCAGATACGCAGTATTTT.

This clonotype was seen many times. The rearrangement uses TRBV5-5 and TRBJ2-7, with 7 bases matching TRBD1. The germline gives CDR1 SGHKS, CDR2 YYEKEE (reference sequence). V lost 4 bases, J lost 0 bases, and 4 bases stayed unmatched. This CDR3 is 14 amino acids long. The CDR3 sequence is CASSERTGSYEQYF. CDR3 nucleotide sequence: TGTGCCAGCAGCGAGCGGACAGGCTCCTACGAGCAGTACTTC.

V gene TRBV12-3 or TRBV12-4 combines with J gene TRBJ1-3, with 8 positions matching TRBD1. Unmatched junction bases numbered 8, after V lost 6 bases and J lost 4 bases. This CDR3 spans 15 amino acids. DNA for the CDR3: TGTGCCAGCAGGTCGACAGGGGAGGCGGGAAACACCATATATTTT. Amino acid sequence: CASRSTGEAGNTIYF.

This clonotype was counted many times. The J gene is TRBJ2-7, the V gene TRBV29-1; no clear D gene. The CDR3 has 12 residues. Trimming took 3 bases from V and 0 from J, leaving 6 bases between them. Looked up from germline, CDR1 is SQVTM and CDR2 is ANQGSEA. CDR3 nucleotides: TGCAGCGTTGAGCAGTCCTCCTACGAGCAGTACTTC. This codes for CSVEQSSYEQYF.

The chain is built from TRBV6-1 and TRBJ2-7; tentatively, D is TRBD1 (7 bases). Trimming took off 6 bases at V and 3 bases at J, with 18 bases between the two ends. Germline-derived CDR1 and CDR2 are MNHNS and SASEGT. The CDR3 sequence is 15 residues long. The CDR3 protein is CASRTPGGRIYEQYF. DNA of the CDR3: TGTGCCAGCAGGACCCCAGGGGGGCGAATCTACGAGCAGTACTTC.

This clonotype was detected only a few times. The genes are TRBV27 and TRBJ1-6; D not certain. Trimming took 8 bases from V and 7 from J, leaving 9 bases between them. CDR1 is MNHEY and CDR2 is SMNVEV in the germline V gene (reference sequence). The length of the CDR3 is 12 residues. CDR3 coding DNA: TGTGCCAGCCACGGTGTAAATTCACCCCTCCACTTT. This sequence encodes CASHGVNSPLHF.

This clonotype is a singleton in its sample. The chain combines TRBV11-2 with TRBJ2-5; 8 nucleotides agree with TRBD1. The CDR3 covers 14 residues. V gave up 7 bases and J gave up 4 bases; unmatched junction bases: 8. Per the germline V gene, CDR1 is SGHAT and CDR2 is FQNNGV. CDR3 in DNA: TGTGCCAGCACCGAGACAGGGGTAGGAGAGACCCAGTACTTC. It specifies CASTETGVGETQYF. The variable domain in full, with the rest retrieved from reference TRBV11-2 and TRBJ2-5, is EAGVAQSPRYKIIEKRQSVAFWCNPISGHATLYWYQQILGQGPKLLIQFQNNGVVDDSQLPKDRFSAERLKGVDSTLKIQPAKLEDSAVYLCASTETGVGETQYFGPGTRLLVL.

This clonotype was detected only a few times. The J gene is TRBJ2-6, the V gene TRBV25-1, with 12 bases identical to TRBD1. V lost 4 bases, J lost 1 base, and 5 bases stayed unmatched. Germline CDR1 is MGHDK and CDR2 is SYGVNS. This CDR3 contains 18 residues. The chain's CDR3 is CASSGGQGALSGANVLTF. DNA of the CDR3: TGTGCCAGCAGTGGGGGACAGGGGGCCCTATCTGGGGCCAACGTCCTGACTTTC.

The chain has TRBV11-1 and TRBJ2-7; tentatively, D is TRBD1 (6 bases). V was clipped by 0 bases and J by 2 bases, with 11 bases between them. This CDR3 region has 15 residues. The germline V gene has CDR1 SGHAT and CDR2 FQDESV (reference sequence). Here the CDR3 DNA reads TGTGCCAGCAGCTTAGCTGGGGCAGGGGCCTACGAGCAGTACTTC. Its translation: CASSLAGAGAYEQYF. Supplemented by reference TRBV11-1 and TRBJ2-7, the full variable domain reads EAEVAQSPRYKITEKSQAVAFWCDPISGHATLYWYRQILGQGPELLVQFQDESVVDDSQLPKDRFSAERLKGVDSTLKIQPAELGDSAMYLCASSLAGAGAYEQYFGPGTRLTVT.

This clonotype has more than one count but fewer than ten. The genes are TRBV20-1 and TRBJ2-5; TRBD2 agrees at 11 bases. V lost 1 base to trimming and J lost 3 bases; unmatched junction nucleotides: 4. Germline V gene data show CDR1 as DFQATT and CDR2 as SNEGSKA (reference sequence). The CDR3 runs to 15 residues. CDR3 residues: CSARGLAGREETQYF. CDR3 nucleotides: TGCAGTGCTAGAGGACTAGCGGGAAGGGAAGAGACCCAGTACTTC.

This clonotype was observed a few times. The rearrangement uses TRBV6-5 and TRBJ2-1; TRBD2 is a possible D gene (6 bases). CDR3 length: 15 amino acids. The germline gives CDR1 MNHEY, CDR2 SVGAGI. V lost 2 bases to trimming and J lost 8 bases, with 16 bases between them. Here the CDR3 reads CASSYSGSTADEQFF. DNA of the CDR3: TGTGCCAGCAGTTACAGCGGGTCAACGGCCGATGAGCAGTTCTTC.

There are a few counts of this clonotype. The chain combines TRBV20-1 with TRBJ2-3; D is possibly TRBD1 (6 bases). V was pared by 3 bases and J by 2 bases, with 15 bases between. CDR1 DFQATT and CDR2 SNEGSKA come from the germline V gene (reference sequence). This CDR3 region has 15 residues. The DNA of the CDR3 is TGCAGTGCTAGGTTGGGGGCTTCTATCACAGATACGCAGTATTTT. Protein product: CSARLGASITDTQYF.

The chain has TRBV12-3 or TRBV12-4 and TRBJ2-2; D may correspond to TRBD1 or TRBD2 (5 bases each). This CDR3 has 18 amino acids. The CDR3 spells CTFSFLAGITRGTGELFF. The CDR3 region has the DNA TGTACCTTCAGTTTCTTGGCAGGGATCACGAGGGGCACCGGGGAGCTGTTTTTT.